This T cell receptor (beta chain) was sequenced in a study of STAT3 mutations in large granular lymphocyte leukemia. Study information: More than half of T-LGLL patients received immunosuppressive therapy.

The germline V and J ends were trimmed by 3 bases and 4 bases, with 10 bases remaining between them. Germline lookup yields CDR1 MDHEN and CDR2 SYDVKM. The CDR3 extends over 14 amino acids. Average productive template count per sample was about 40,000. Profiling relied on immunoSEQ multiplex PCR, and the TCRdb table lists in-frame clones only, not all of them. Of under 5,000 clones in the sample, 80% to 85% were seen once. Whole-study results and caveats: In T-cell large granular lymphocyte leukemia, about half of patients showed multiple immunodominant subclonotypes. Some patients had dominant TCR clones larger than their STAT3 mutant burden.

As regards this clone: Antigen unknown.

The gene calls are TRBV28 and TRBJ1-5; no firm D call. The source is a man between 40 and 49 years old with T-cell large granular lymphocyte leukemia. Some clones in this sample may be carry-over from other donors' samples. The sample was peripheral blood mononuclear cells. Here the CDR3 DNA reads TGTGCCAGCAGTTTCCCTTGGGGTAATCAGCCCCAGCATTTT. This translates into CASSFPWGNQPQHF.